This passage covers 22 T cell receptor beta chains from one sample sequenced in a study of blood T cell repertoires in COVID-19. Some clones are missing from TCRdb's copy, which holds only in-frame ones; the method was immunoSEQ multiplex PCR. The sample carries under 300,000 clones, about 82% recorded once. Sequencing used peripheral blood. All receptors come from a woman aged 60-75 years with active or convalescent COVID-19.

CDR3 amino acids: CASSAGTRGEQYV. The CDR3 DNA sequence: TGTGCCAGCAGTGCCGGGACTAGGGGCGAGCAGTACGTC. The chain joins TRBV28 to TRBJ2-7; TRBD2 matches at 8 bases. The V gene's germline CDR1 is MDHEN and CDR2 SYDVKM. With V trimmed by 5 bases and J by 6 bases, 6 bases remained unmatched. The length of the CDR3 is 13 residues.

CDR3 DNA: TGTGCCAGCAGCCCCTCCGGACAGGGCTATGGCTACACCTTC. Protein: CASSPSGQGYGYTF. This rearrangement joins TRBV6-6 to TRBJ1-2; 8 bases fit TRBD1. Trimming removed 6 bases from V and 4 bases from J; junction bases left unmatched: 7. Germline CDR1 is MNHNY and CDR2 is SVGAGI (reference sequence). This CDR3 has 14 amino acids.

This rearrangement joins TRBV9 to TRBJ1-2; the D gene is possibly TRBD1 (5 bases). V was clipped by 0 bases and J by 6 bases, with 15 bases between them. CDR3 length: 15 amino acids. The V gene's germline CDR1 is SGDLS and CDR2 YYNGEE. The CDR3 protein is CASSVAGTGVDGYTF. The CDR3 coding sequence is TGTGCCAGCAGCGTAGCTGGGACGGGGGTAGATGGCTACACCTTC. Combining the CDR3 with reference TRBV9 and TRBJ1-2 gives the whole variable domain DSGVTQTPKHLITATGQRVTLRCSPRSGDLSVYWYQQSLDQGLQFLIQYYNGEERAKGNILERFSAQQFPDLHSELNLSSLELGDSALYFCASSVAGTGVDGYTFGSGTRLTVV.

The CDR3 sequence is CASSQDRATGELFF. DNA for the CDR3: TGTGCCAGCAGCCAAGACAGGGCCACCGGGGAGCTGTTTTTT. The chain uses TRBV7-9 and TRBJ2-2; 7 bases match TRBD1. The CDR3 is made up of 14 amino acids. The germline gives CDR1 SEHNR, CDR2 FQNEAQ (reference sequence). J was trimmed by 4 bases and V by 5 bases; bases with no gene match: 4.

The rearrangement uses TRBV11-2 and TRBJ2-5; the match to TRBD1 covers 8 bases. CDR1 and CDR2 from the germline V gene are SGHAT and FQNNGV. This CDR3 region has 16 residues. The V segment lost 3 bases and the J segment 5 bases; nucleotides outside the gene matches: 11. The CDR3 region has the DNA TGTGCCAGCAGCTTTAACGTGGGGACAGGCAGGGAGACCCAGTACTTC. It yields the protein CASSFNVGTGRETQYF.

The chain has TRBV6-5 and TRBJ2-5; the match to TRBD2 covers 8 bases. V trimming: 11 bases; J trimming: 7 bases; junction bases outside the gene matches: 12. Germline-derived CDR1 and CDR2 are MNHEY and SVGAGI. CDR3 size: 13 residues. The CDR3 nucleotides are TGTGCCTACTCCAGCGGGAGATCCGCGACCCAGTACTTC. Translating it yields CAYSSGRSATQYF.

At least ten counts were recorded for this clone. The CDR3 region has the DNA TGTGCCAGCAGTTTATCGAGTAGGAGGGGTCAGCCCCAGCATTTT. Its protein product is CASSLSSRRGQPQHF. The V gene is TRBV27, the J gene TRBJ1-5, with D possibly TRBD1 on 5 matching bases. Trimming took off 0 bases at V and 6 bases at J, with 12 bases between the two ends. Germline values: CDR1 MNHEY, CDR2 SMNVEV (reference sequence). CDR3 size: 15 residues.

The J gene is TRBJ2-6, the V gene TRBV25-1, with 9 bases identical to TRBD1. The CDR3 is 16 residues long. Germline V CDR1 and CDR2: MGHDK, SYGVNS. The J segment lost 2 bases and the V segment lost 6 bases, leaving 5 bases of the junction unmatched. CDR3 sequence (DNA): TGTGCCAGCAGCAGCACAGGGGGCGCTGGGGCCAACGTCCTGACTTTC. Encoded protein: CASSSTGGAGANVLTF. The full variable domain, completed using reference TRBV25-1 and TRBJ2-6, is EADIYQTPRYLVIGTGKKITLECSQTMGHDKMYWYQQDPGMELHLIHYSYGVNSTEKGDLSSESTVSRIRTEHFPLTLESARPSHTSQYLCASSSTGGAGANVLTFGAGSRLTVL.

The CDR3 loop is CASSPLAVPDTQYF. CDR3 bases: TGTGCCAGCAGTCCTCTAGCTGTCCCAGATACGCAGTATTTT. The V and J genes are TRBV28 and TRBJ2-3, with D possibly TRBD2 on 5 matching bases. There are 14 residues in the CDR3. Trimming removed 5 bases from V and 4 bases from J, with 13 bases in between. Per the germline V gene, CDR1 is MDHEN and CDR2 is SYDVKM.

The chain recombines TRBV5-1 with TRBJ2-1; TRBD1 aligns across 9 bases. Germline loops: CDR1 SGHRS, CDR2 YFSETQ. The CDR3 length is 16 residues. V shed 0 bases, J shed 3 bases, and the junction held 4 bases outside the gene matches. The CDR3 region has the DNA TGCGCCAGCAGCTTGGGGACAGGGGTAGGCTACAATGAGCAGTTCTTC. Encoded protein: CASSLGTGVGYNEQFF.

CDR3 protein: CASRGLAGGTTRETQYF. The DNA for the CDR3 is TGTGCCAGCAGGGGACTAGCGGGAGGGACAACCCGGGAGACCCAGTACTTC. This rearrangement joins TRBV2 to TRBJ2-5; 16 nucleotides line up with TRBD2. The CDR3 spans 17 residues. Germline values: CDR1 SNHLY, CDR2 FYNNEI. V gave up 6 bases and J gave up 5 bases; unmatched junction bases: 9.

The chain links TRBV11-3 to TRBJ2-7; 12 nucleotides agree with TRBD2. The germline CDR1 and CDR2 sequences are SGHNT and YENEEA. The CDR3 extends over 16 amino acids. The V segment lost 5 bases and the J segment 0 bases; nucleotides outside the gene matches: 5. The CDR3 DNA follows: TGTGCCAGCAGCCCAGGACTAGCGGGAACCTCCTACGAGCAGTACTTC. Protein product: CASSPGLAGTSYEQYF.

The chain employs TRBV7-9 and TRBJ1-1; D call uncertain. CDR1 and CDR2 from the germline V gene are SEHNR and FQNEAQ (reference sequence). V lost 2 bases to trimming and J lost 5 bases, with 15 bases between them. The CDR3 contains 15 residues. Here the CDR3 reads CASSLFGRAGTEAFF. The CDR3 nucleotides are TGTGCCAGCAGCTTATTTGGCCGGGCGGGGACTGAAGCTTTCTTT.

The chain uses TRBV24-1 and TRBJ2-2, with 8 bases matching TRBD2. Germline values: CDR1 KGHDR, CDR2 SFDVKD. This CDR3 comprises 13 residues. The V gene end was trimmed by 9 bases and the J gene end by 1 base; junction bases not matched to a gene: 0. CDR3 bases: TGTGCCACCCGGGAGGGGAACACCGGGGAGCTGTTTTTT. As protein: CATREGNTGELFF.

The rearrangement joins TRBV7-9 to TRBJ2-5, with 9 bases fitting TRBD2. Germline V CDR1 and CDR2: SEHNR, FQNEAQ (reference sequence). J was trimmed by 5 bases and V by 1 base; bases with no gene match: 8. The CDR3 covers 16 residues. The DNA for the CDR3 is TGTGCCAGCAGCTTAGTGGGCGGGAGGGCCGGCGAGACCCAGTACTTC. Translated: CASSLVGGRAGETQYF. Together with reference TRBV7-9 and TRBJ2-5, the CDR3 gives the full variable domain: DTGVSQNPRHKITKRGQNVTFRCDPISEHNRLYWYRQTLGQGPEFLTYFQNEAQLEKSRLLSDRFSAERPKGSFSTLEIQRTEQGDSAMYLCASSLVGGRAGETQYFGPGTRLLVL.

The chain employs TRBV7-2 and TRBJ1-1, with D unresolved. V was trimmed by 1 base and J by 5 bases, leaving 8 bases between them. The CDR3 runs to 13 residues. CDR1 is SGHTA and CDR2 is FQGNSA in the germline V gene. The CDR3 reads CASSLERQTEAFF. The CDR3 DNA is TGTGCCAGCAGCTTAGAGAGACAAACTGAAGCTTTCTTT.

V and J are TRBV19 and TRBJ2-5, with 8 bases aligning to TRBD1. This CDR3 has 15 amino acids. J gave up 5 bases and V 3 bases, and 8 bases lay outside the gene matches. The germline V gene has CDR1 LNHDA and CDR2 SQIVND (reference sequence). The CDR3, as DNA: TGTGCCAGTAGTATCCTCGGGACAGGACGGGAGACCCAGTACTTC. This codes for CASSILGTGRETQYF.

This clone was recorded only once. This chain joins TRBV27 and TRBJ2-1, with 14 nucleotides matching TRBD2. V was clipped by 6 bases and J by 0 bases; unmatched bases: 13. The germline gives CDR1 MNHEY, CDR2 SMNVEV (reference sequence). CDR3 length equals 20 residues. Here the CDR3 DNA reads TGTGCCAGCAGCCGATTTTGGACTAGCGGGGGGCCCAGCTCCTACAATGAGCAGTTCTTC. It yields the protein CASSRFWTSGGPSSYNEQFF.

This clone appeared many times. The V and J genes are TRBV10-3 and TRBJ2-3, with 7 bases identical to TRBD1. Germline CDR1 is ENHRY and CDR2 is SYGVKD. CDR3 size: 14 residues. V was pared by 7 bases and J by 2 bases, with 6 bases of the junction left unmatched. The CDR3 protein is CAIKPGQNTDTQYF. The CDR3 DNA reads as TGTGCCATCAAGCCGGGACAGAACACAGATACGCAGTATTTT.

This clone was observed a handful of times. CDR3: CASTGLAGVGNTQYF. CDR3 nucleotides: TGTGCCAGCACGGGACTAGCGGGAGTGGGGAATACGCAGTATTTT. The chain is built from TRBV2 and TRBJ2-3; 14 bases map to TRBD2. Germline V gives CDR1 SNHLY, CDR2 FYNNEI. The CDR3 is 15 amino acids. V lost 7 bases to trimming and J lost 7 bases; unmatched junction nucleotides: 7. The full variable domain, its missing parts supplied by reference TRBV2 and TRBJ2-3, is EPEVTQTPSHQVTQMGQEVILRCVPISNHLYFYWYRQILGQKVEFLVSFYNNEISEKSEIFDDQFSVERPDGSNFTLKIRSTKLEDSAMYFCASTGLAGVGNTQYFGPGTRLTVL.

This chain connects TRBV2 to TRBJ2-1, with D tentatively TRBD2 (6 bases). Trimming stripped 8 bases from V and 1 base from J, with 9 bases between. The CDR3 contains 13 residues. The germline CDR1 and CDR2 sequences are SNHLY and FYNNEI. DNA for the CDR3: TGTGCCAGCTGGAGGGAATCCTACAATGAGCAGTTCTTC. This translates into CASWRESYNEQFF.

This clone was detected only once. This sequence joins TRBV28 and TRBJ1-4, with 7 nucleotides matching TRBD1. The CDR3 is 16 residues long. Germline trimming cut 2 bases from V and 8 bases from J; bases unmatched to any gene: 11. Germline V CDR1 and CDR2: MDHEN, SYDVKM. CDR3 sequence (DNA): TGTGCCAGCAGTTTAACAGGGGCGGTGAGAGCAGAAAAACTGTTTTTT. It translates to CASSLTGAVRAEKLFF.